A selection of T cell receptor beta chains follows, all from one sample in a study of blood T cell repertoires in COVID-19. TCRdb keeps only in-frame clones here, not all; method: immunoSEQ multiplex PCR. The sample includes fewer than 80,000 clones, almost 90% of them seen just once. Sequencing was carried out using peripheral blood. These receptors originate from a man in his fifties or sixties with acute or convalescent COVID-19. Each CDR3 is given with its conserved first and last residue. A D gene is named only where the DNA matches it firmly. Where a row states a size, it is once, few, many or the class of an expanded clone; other rows omit it.

j_call,v_call,d_call,clone_size,cdr3_aa,cdr3_nt
TRBJ1-2,TRBV6-2/TRBV6-3,-,-,CASSYQGAAGLNYGYTF,TGTGCCAGCAGTTATCAGGGCGCGGCCGGCCTGAACTATGGCTACACCTTC
TRBJ2-7,TRBV27,TRBD2,-,CASSPSGTGGGGLAGEGSYEQYF,TGTGCCAGCAGTCCCTCCGGGACAGGGGGTGGCGGACTAGCGGGAGAGGGGTCCTACGAGCAGTACTTC
TRBJ1-1,TRBV5-1,TRBD1,-,CASSLDGQGASTEAFF,TGCGCCAGCAGCTTGGATGGACAGGGGGCCAGCACTGAAGCTTTCTTT
TRBJ2-1,TRBV11-3,-,-,CASSRSEGSSYNEQFF,TGTGCCAGCAGTCGTAGCGAGGGCAGCTCCTACAATGAGCAGTTCTTC
TRBJ2-5,TRBV7-8,TRBD2,-,CASSLLPSSGRAVRETQYF,TGTGCCAGCAGCTTACTCCCGTCTAGCGGGAGGGCCGTTCGAGAGACCCAGTACTTC
TRBJ2-3,TRBV7-6,-,-,CASSPTGGRYTTDTQYF,TGTGCCAGCAGCCCCACCGGGGGGCGGTACACCACAGATACGCAGTATTTT
TRBJ2-1,TRBV5-4,TRBD2,-,CASGSSSGSNYEQFF,TGTGCCAGCGGAAGCAGTAGCGGGAGTAACTATGAGCAGTTCTTC
TRBJ2-7,TRBV19,-,few,CASSSTAKDEQYF,TGTGCCAGTAGTTCGACAGCCAAGGACGAGCAGTACTTC
TRBJ1-5,TRBV19,-,-,CASSIGQLNQPQHF,TGTGCCAGTAGTATTGGACAGCTGAATCAGCCCCAGCATTTT
TRBJ2-7,TRBV15,TRBD2,-,CATSRDREGLYEQYF,TGTGCCACCAGCAGAGATCGGGAGGGACTCTACGAGCAGTACTTC
TRBJ2-5,TRBV9,TRBD2,-,CASSLTSVGETQYF,TGTGCCAGCAGCCTGACTAGCGTCGGGGAGACCCAGTACTTC
TRBJ2-2,TRBV5-1,TRBD1,-,CASTNRGTNTGELFF,TGCGCCAGCACAAACAGGGGGACGAACACCGGGGAGCTGTTTTTT
TRBJ2-7,TRBV19,-,-,CASSIDGTGPYEQYF,TGTGCCAGTAGTATCGACGGGACTGGACCCTACGAGCAGTACTTC
TRBJ2-5,TRBV9,-,-,CASSVDLVGETQYF,TGTGCCAGCAGCGTAGATCTAGTTGGTGAGACCCAGTACTTC
TRBJ2-5,TRBV5-4,TRBD2,-,CASSLGWGGETQYF,TGTGCCAGCAGCTTGGGCTGGGGGGGAGAGACCCAGTACTTC
TRBJ1-2,TRBV29-1,TRBD1,-,CSVLRTGAYGYTF,TGCAGCGTTCTTAGGACAGGGGCCTATGGCTACACCTTC
TRBJ1-3,TRBV19,-,-,CASKLGNTIYF,TGTGCCAGTAAGCTTGGAAACACCATATATTTT
TRBJ2-7,TRBV5-1,TRBD1,-,CASSRPGQDTYEQYF,TGCGCCAGCAGCAGACCGGGACAGGATACCTACGAGCAGTACTTC
TRBJ1-5,TRBV24-1,TRBD1,-,CATSDPGQVGQPQHF,TGTGCCACCAGTGACCCGGGACAGGTCGGGCAGCCCCAGCATTTT
TRBJ2-7,TRBV5-1,TRBD1,-,CASSLGGTGTGSYEQYF,TGCGCCAGCAGCTTGGGGGGAACCGGGACAGGGTCCTACGAGCAGTACTTC
TRBJ2-3,TRBV11-2,-,-,CASSFNPQGRDTQYF,TGTGCCAGCAGCTTCAATCCCCAGGGGAGAGATACGCAGTATTTT
TRBJ2-3,TRBV9,-,-,CASSGRGEGTDTQYF,TGTGCCAGCAGCGGCCGCGGGGAGGGCACAGATACGCAGTATTTT
TRBJ2-1,TRBV3-1/TRBV3-2,TRBD1,-,CASSPLDGTGYNEQFF,TGTGCCAGCAGCCCCTTAGATGGGACAGGGTACAATGAGCAGTTCTTC
TRBJ2-7,TRBV27,TRBD1,-,CASRAGQGSYEQYF,TGTGCCAGCAGAGCGGGACAGGGTTCCTACGAGCAGTACTTC
TRBJ2-7,TRBV7-2,TRBD2,-,CASSPRGGSSSYEQYF,TGTGCCAGCAGCCCCCGAGGCGGGAGTAGCTCCTACGAGCAGTACTTC
TRBJ1-1,TRBV19,TRBD1,-,CASRLRDRGLSWAANTEAFF,TGTGCCAGTAGATTACGGGACAGGGGCCTCTCGTGGGCGGCGAACACTGAAGCTTTCTTT
TRBJ2-5,TRBV29-1,TRBD1,-,CSVEGASGQGKGETQYF,TGCAGCGTTGAGGGGGCTTCTGGACAGGGGAAGGGAGAGACCCAGTACTTC
TRBJ2-1,TRBV7-9,TRBD2,-,CASSPGTSGSINNEQFF,TGTGCCAGCAGCCCAGGGACTAGCGGGAGCATAAACAATGAGCAGTTCTTC
TRBJ1-5,TRBV6-2/TRBV6-3,TRBD1,-,CASSIPGQGSNQPQHF,TGTGCCAGCAGTATACCGGGACAGGGATCTAATCAGCCCCAGCATTTT